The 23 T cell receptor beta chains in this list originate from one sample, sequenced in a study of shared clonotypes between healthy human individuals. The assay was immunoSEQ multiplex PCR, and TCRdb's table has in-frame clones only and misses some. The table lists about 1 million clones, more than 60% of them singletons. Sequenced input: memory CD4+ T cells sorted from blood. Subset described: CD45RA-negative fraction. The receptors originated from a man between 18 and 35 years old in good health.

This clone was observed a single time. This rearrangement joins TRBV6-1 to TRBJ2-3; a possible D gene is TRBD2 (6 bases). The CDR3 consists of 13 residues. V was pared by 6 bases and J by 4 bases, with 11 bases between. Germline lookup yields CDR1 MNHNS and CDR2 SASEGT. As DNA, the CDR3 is TGTGCCAGCAGGGGGACTTACTCAGATACGCAGTATTTT. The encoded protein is CASRGTYSDTQYF.

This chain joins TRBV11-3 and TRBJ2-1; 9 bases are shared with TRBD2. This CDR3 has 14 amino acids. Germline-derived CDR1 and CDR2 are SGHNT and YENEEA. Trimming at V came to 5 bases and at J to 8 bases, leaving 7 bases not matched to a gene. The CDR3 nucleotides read TGTGCCAGCAGCGTGATAGCGGGAGCGTATGAGCAGTTCTTC. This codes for CASSVIAGAYEQFF.

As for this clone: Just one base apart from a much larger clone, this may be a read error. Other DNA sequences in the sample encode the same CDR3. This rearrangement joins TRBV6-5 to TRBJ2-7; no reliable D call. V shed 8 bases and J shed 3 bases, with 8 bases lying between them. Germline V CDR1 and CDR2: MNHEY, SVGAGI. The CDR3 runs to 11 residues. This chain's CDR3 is CASRQGYEQYF. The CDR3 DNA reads TGTGCCAGCCGCCAAGGCTACGAGCAGTACTTC.

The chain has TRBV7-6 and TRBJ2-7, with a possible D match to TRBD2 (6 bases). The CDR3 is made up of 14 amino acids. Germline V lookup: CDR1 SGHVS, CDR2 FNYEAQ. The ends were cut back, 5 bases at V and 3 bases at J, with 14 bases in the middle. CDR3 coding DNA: TGTGCCAGCAGCATTCAGTCCGGGGGCTACGAGCAGTACTTC. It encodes CASSIQSGGYEQYF.

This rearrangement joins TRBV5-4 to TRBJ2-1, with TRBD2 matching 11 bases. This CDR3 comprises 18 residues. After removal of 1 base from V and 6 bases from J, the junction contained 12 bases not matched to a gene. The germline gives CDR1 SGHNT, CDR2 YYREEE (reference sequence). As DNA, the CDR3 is TGTGCCAGCAGCTTGTCGCTAGCGGGGGGTCCCCTTGGCAATGAGCAGTTCTTC. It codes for CASSLSLAGGPLGNEQFF.

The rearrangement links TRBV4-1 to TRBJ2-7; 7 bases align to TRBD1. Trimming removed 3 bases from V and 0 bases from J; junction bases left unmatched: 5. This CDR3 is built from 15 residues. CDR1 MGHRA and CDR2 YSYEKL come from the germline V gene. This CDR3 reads CASSQTGWSSYEQYF. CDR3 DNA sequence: TGCGCCAGCAGCCAGACAGGGTGGAGCTCCTACGAGCAGTACTTC.

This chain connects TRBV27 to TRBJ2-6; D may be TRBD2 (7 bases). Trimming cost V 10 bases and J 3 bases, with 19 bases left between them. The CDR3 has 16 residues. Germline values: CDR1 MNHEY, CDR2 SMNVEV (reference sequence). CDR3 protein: CATQGGGQIGANVLTF. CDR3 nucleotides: TGTGCCACCCAAGGGGGGGGGCAAATTGGGGCCAACGTCCTGACTTTC.

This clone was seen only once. The CDR3 nucleotides are TGCGCCAGCAGCTTGGCGGATTTCCTCATGAACACTGAAGCTTTCTTT. Its translation is CASSLADFLMNTEAFF. V usage is TRBV5-1 and J usage is TRBJ1-1; D not resolved. With 0 bases removed from V and 0 bases from J, the gap between germline ends came to 12 bases. Per germline, CDR1 SGHRS and CDR2 YFSETQ. The CDR3 contains 16 residues.

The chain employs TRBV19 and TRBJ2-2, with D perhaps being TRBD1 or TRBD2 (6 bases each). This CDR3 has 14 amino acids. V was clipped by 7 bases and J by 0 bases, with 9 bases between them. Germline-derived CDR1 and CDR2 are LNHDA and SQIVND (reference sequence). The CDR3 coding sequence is TGTGCCAGTAAGGAGGGGGCGAACACCGGGGAGCTGTTTTTT. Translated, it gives CASKEGANTGELFF.

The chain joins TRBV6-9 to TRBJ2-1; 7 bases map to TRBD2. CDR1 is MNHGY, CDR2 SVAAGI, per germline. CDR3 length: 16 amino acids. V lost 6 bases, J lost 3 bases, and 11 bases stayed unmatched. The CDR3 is CASRTLAGRLYNEQFF. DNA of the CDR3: TGTGCCAGCAGAACTTTAGCGGGCCGTCTCTACAATGAGCAGTTCTTC.

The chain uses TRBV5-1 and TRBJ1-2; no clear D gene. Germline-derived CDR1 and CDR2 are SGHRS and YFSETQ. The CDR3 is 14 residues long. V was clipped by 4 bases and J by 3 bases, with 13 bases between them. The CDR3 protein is CASSLSGVDYGYTF. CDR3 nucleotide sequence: TGCGCCAGCAGCCTGTCCGGGGTGGACTATGGCTACACCTTC.

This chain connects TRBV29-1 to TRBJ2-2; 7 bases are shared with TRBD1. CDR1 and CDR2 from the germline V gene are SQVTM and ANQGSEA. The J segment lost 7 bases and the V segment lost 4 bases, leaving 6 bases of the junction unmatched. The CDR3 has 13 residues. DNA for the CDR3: TGCAGCGTTGGTAAAGGGGGCGGCGGGGAGCTGTTTTTT. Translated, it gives CSVGKGGGGELFF.

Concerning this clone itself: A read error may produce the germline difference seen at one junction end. The chain's CDR3 is CASSFQRGGETQYF. CDR3 DNA: TGTGCTAGCAGCTTTCAGAGAGGAGGGGAGACCCAGTACTTC. The chain has TRBV7-7 and TRBJ2-5, with D perhaps TRBD2 (6 bases). There are 14 residues in the CDR3. Per germline, CDR1 SSHAT and CDR2 FNYEAQ (reference sequence).

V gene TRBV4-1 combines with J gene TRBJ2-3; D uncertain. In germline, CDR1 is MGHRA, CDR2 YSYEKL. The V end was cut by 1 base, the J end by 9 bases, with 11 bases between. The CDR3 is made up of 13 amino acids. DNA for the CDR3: TGCGCCAGCAGCCAAGGGCAGGTCGAGACGCAGTATTTT. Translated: CASSQGQVETQYF.

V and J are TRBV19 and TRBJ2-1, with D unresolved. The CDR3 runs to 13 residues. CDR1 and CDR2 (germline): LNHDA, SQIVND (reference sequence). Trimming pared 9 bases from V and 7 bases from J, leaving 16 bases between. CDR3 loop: CASRPSGQNEQFF. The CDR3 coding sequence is TGTGCCAGCCGCCCCAGTGGGCAGAATGAGCAGTTCTTC.

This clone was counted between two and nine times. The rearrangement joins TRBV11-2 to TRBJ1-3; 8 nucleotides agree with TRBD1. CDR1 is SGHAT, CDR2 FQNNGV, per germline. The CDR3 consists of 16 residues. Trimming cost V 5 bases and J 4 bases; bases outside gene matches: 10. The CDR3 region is CASSTQGAALGNTIYF. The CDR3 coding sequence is TGTGCCAGCAGCACCCAGGGGGCTGCTCTGGGAAACACCATATATTTT.

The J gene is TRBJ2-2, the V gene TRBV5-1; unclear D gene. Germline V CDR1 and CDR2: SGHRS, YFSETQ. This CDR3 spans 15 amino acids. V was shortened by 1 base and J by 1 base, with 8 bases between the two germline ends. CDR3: CASSLNQRNTGELFF. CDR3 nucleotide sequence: TGCGCCAGCAGCTTGAACCAGCGGAACACCGGGGAGCTGTTTTTT.

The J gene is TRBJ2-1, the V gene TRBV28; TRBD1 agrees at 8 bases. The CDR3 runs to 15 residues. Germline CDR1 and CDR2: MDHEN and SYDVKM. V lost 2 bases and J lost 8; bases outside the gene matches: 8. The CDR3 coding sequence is TGTGCCAGCAGTTTAGTGACGCCAGGGGGCGATGAGCAGTTCTTC. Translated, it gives CASSLVTPGGDEQFF.

The CDR3, as DNA: TGCGCCAGCAGCCAAGGTGACGGTCGCTACGAGCAGTACTTC. Protein product: CASSQGDGRYEQYF. This chain links TRBV4-1 with TRBJ2-7; D uncertain. CDR3 length: 14 residues. Trimming pared 1 base from V and 3 bases from J, leaving 10 bases between. The V gene's germline CDR1 is MGHRA and CDR2 YSYEKL.

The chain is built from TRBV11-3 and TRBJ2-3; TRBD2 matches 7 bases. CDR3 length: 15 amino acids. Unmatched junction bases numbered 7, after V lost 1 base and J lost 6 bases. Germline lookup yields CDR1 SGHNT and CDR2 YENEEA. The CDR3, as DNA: TGTGCCAGCAGCTTAGGGGGACTACAATCCGATACGCAGTATTTT. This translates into CASSLGGLQSDTQYF.

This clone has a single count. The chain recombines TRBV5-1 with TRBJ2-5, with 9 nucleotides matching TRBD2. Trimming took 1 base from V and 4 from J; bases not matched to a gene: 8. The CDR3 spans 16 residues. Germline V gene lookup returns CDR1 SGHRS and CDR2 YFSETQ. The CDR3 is CASSLSLRGGRETQYF. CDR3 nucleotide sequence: TGCGCCAGCAGCTTGAGTTTGCGGGGGGGCAGAGAGACCCAGTACTTC. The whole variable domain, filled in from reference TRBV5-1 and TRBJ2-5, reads KAGVTQTPRYLIKTRGQQVTLSCSPISGHRSVSWYQQTPGQGLQFLFEYFSETQRNKGNFPGRFSGRQFSNSRSEMNVSTLELGDSALYLCASSLSLRGGRETQYFGPGTRLLVL.

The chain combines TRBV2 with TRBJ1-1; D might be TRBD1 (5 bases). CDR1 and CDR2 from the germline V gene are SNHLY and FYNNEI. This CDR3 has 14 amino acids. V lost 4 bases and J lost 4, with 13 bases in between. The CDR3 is CASSGQGGPTEAFF. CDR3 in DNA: TGTGCCAGCAGTGGGCAGGGAGGTCCCACTGAAGCTTTCTTT. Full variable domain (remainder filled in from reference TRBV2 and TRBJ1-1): EPEVTQTPSHQVTQMGQEVILRCVPISNHLYFYWYRQILGQKVEFLVSFYNNEISEKSEIFDDQFSVERPDGSNFTLKIRSTKLEDSAMYFCASSGQGGPTEAFFGQGTRLTVV.

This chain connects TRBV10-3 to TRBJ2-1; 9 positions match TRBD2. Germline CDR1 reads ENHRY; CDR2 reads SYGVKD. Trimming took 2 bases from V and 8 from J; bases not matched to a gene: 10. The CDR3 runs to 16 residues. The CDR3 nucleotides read TGTGCCATCAGTGAGGCCCTAGCGGGGTGGAACGATGAGCAGTTCTTC. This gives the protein CAISEALAGWNDEQFF.